This T cell receptor beta chain came from a study of regulatory T cells in long-lasting Graves disease (dated by TCRdb to the early 2020s). Study-wide context: Antithyroid drugs had been taken for less than 3 months by newly diagnosed Graves' disease patients. The study took place in China and was registered as a clinical trial. TCR sequencing covered some 13 persistent and some 20 newly diagnosed Graves' disease patients, about 35 samples in total. Persistent Graves' disease patients were compared with newly diagnosed Graves' disease patients by peripheral blood TCR sequencing and RNA sequencing.

For CDR1 and CDR2, the germline V gene (reference sequence) lists MNHEY and SMNVEV. Trimming costs V 3 bases and J 9 bases, and their ends lie 12 bases apart. Taken from cysteine to phenylalanine, the CDR3 has 13 residues. The retained sequence is limited to the CDR3, 39 bases, with the frame set at the first base. The research as a whole found: Because the primary lesion, thyroid tissue, could not be accessed, the study looked at peripheral blood alone. Persistent Graves' disease patients showed lower TCR Shannon entropy and fewer highly expanded clones than newly diagnosed patients, suggesting clonal expansion. The small sample size was acknowledged by the authors as a limitation that may reduce accuracy. Sequencing and analysis were restricted to the TCR beta chain. TRBV28, TRBJ1-2 and TRBJ2-5 were preferentially used in persistent disease, while TRBV20-1 and TRBJ2-1 were favored in newly diagnosed disease. A larger number of public clonotypes was shared among persistent patients (around 2,500) than among newly diagnosed patients (roughly 980).

This clonotype came up many times. There is no known antigen for this receptor. No much larger clonotype is one base removed from it; base qualities were not supplied. In light of the paper, this sample's time point label describes: newly diagnosed GD, antithyroid drugs for less than 3 months. For both TCR sequencing and RNA sequencing, RNA was extracted from PBMCs in TRIzol. The diagnosis of Graves' disease followed American Thyroid Association guidelines. The patients came from an endocrinology department in Xi'an, China. From each patient, around 9 milliliters of peripheral blood was collected into an EDTA anticoagulant tube. Ficoll Paque Plus density gradient separation was used to isolate PBMCs, and no further T cell sorting was performed. An Agilent 2100 Bioanalyzer and agarose gel were used to check RNA quality, and a NanoDrop 2000 was used to measure RNA concentration. Library construction relied on multiplex PCR. These reads were obtained on an Illumina HiSeq 4000. iRepertoire HTBI primers and Arm-PCR amplification of CDR3 regions were used to construct TCR beta libraries. PCR products were gel purified before sequencing. In the original analysis: Gene usage analysis of CDR3 amino acid clonotypes relied on the 60 or so TRBV and around 13 TRBJ segments identified across samples. COPE and FqMerger were used to merge filtered high-quality paired reads into contigs. BLAST was used to align contigs to IMGT TRBV, TRBD and TRBJ reference genes, and CDR3 was defined according to IMGT. Any clonotype with a frequency above 0.1% was classified as a highly expanded clone. Shannon entropy served as the measure of repertoire diversity, while the Gini coefficient captured V-J evenness. Public clonotypes were defined as clonotypes shared by more than one individual. TCRdb reanalyzed the raw reads on its own, using fastp at Q25 for trimming and MiXCR for clone calling, and kept in-frame beta chains. Rows are unified per CDR3 protein, each entry keeping the most common DNA and genes. The V and J calls and clone size are TCRdb's, not the authors'. Here the sample has hundreds of thousands of distinct CDR3 sequences; 16% occur a single time. The ten largest make up just under 30% of the sample.

The data were also submitted as part of a second study, on T cells in Graves' hyperthyroidism and ophthalmopathy. Looking at the second paper: Stable Graves' hyperthyroidism was defined as no progression to ophthalmopathy during 18 months of follow-up. Hyperthyroidism patients were newly diagnosed, had a disease duration of under 2 months, and were aged 18 to 65 years. The study excluded patients with uncontrolled infections, other autoimmune diseases, pregnancy or lactation. Clinical symptoms, serum thyroxine and TRAb, thyroid ultrasound, and orbital computed tomography formed the basis for the diagnoses. The TCR CDR3 was subjected to a first round of RT-PCR using the HTBI primer set and the Qiagen OneStep RT-PCR kit. Most expanded thyroid clonotypes (frequency above 0.001) were also detected in blood, a finding suggesting that blood repertoires may reflect thyroid immune responses. Ophthalmopathy was separated from stable hyperthyroidism by a 13 V-J signature model, with around 90% sensitivity and 81% to 82% specificity obtained in cross-validation and 80%/75% obtained in testing. During validation, the model predicted progression to ophthalmopathy a median of approximately 6.5 months ahead of onset, with almost 71% sensitivity and 72.22% specificity. To identify distinguishing TCR V-J signatures, a discovery cohort of around 100 patients was used, comprising approximately 40 with Graves' ophthalmopathy and some 57 with stable Graves' hyperthyroidism. Prospective prediction of ophthalmopathy was tested in an independent validation cohort of 18 to 20 hyperthyroidism patients and some 17 patients who later progressed to ophthalmopathy. The roughly 91 discovery patients were randomly divided into training and test sets at a 7:3 ratio. In addition, the study compared T-cell repertoires in thyroid tissue and in blood from roughly six Graves' hyperthyroidism patients. After blood sampling, hyperthyroidism patients were treated with methimazole at a starting dose of 30 mg daily, and ophthalmopathy patients were treated with high-dose intravenous methylprednisolone. Libraries were constructed in a second round of multiplex PCR, after which size selection and purification were carried out. The libraries were sequenced on an Illumina HiSeq2000 using paired-end 100 bp reads. SOAPnuke was used to process the raw data, with reads discarded if the reads contained adapters or uncalled bases, had a mean Phred below 15, or lacked an exact constant-primer or identifier match. High-quality paired reads were merged using COPE v1.2.5, and each unique nucleotide sequence was defined as a clonotype. MiTCR v1.1 was used to align the clonotypes against IMGT TRBV, TRBD and TRBJ reference segments. Only V-J combinations with frequency above 0.0001, covering 99.2% of repertoires, were analysed. The TCS score was defined as F50 (clonal expansion) divided by E x V (chaos), with BLOSUM62-based TCRdist calculated between CDR3 peptides within each V-J. Welch's t-statistics and random forest reduced 500 to 650 V-J features to roughly 13, which were used in a naive Bayes classifier (R e1071). No statistical method was used to set the sample size in advance, and investigators knew the group allocation. The paper reports TCR Vbeta CDR3 sequencing of over 130 peripheral blood samples: 40 or so ophthalmopathy, about 75 hyperthyroidism and around 17 progressor patients.

The rearrangement joined TRBV27 to TRBJ2-1; matching of 5 bases hints at TRBD2 as the D gene. This TCR was recovered from a man aged 40-50 years with Graves disease. Donor details come from another sample of the same person, matched by shared clones. The sequencing used peripheral blood mononuclear cells (PBMCs), collected at new diagnosis, from a patient treated with antithyroid drugs. The DNA sequence reads TGTGCCAGCAGTTTTAGCGACTGGGGTGAGCAGTTCTTC. Its protein is CASSFSDWGEQFF.